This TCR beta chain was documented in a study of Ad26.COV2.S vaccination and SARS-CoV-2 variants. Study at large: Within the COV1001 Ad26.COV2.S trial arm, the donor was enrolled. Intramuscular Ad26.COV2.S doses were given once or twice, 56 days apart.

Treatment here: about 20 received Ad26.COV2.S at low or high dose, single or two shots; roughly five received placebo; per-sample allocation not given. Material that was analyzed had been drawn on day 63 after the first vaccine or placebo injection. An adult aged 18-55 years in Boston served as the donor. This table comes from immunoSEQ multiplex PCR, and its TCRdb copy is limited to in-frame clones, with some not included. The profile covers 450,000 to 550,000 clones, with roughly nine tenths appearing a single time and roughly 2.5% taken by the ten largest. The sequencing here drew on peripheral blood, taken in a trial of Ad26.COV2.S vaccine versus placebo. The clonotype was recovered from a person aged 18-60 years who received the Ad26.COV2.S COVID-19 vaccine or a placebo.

CDR3 loop: CASSKRDSDQPQHF. The CDR3 coding sequence is TGTGCCAGTAGTAAAAGGGACAGTGACCAGCCCCAGCATTTT. The chain uses TRBV19 and TRBJ1-5; TRBD1 aligns across 7 bases. Germline CDR1 reads LNHDA; CDR2 reads SQIVND (reference sequence). This CDR3 spans 14 amino acids. Trimming took 4 bases from V and 7 from J; bases not matched to a gene: 7.